The present T cell receptor (beta chain) was sequenced within a study of blood T cell repertoires in COVID-19. Study summary: From the United States, Italy and Spain came samples of acute and convalescent COVID-19. PBMCs, B-cell-depleted T cells, or T cells provided the cDNA or gDNA that made up the material.

Study processing details: Estimation of nucleated cell counts was performed using reference gene primer amplification. Method: immunoSEQ multiplex PCR; TCRdb's copy keeps in-frame clones and lacks some. D and trimming come from the DNA, and the V and J calls and clone size come from that table. The sample has tens of thousands of clones; 70% to 90% are singletons. V lost 4 bases and J lost 3, with 15 bases in between. This CDR3 is 15 amino acids long. Germline V gene data show CDR1 as LGHDT and CDR2 as YNNKEL (reference sequence). Sequencing was done on a sample of peripheral blood. The rearrangement uses TRBV3-1 (or the pseudogene TRBV3-2) and TRBJ2-5; D unclear. This clonotype was sampled from a man aged 35 to 55 with COVID-19, enrolled during active disease. CDR3 sequence (DNA): TGTGCCAGCAGCCCCCCTCGAGCGTTAAAAGAGACCCAGTACTTC. Protein sequence: CASSPPRALKETQYF.